The present T cell receptor beta chain was sequenced within a study of T cells in localized non-small cell lung cancer. Study-level results: Maximal T cell clonality occurred in uninvolved adjacent lung, with tumor ranking below it. Longer overall survival was linked to higher blood T cell density. Heterogeneity remains possible because sequencing was limited to only one tumor region.

In the case of this clone: The antigen remains undetermined.

Germline CDR1 is LNHNV and CDR2 is YYDKDF (reference sequence). CDR3 length: 16 amino acids. The junction had 11 bases not matched to a gene; V was cut back by 6 bases and J by 5 bases. Clones were read by immunoSEQ multiplex PCR, and TCRdb kept only the in-frame ones, dropping some. Of some 72,000 clones listed, just under 85% are singletons. The chain uses TRBV15 and TRBJ2-1, with 9 bases matching TRBD2. Sequencing used peripheral blood, obtained before any cancer treatment. The TCR comes from a man between 40 and 70 years old with stage I lung adenocarcinoma. The CDR3 region is CATRVGLALGDNEQFF. The CDR3 DNA is TGTGCCACCAGGGTGGGACTAGCTCTAGGGGACAATGAGCAGTTCTTC.